This TCR beta chain is from a study of blood T cell repertoires in COVID-19. Study information: From the United States, Italy and Spain came samples of acute and convalescent COVID-19.

In the source study's methods: Reference gene primer amplification gave nucleated cell count estimates. Generated by immunoSEQ multiplex PCR, the TCRdb table keeps only in-frame clones and is missing some. The V and J calls and clone size come from that table; D and trimming were worked out from the DNA. The table shows 350,000 to 400,000 clones, with 80% to 90% occurring only once. This CDR3 has 15 amino acids. The V gene end was trimmed by 9 bases and the J gene end by 1 base; junction bases not matched to a gene: 9. The V gene's germline CDR1 is KGHDR and CDR2 SFDVKD. This chain links TRBV24-1 with TRBJ2-3; TRBD2 matches at 7 bases. Material: peripheral blood. This receptor was taken from a woman in her thirties with COVID-19, enrolled during active disease. The CDR3 DNA follows: TGTGCCACCCGACGGGGGGAATCGGGCACAGATACGCAGTATTTT. This sequence encodes CATRRGESGTDTQYF.